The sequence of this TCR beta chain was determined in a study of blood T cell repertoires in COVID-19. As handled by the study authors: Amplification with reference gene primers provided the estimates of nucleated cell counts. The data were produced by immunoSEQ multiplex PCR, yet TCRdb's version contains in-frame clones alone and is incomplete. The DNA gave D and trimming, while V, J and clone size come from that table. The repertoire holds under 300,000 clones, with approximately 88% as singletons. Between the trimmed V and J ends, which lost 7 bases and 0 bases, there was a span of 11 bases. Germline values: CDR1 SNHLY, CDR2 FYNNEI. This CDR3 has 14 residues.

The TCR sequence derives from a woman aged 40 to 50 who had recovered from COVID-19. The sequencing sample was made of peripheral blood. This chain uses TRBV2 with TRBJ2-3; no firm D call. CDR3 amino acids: CASTERTSTDTQYF. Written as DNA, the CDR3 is TGTGCCAGCACTGAGCGTACTAGCACAGATACGCAGTATTTT.